Following are 12 T cell receptor beta chains from one sample sequenced in a study of beta chain features in type 1 diabetes (dated by TCRdb to the late 2010s). The library was built by means of the immunoSEQ multiplex PCR assay. The High Capacity cDNA Reverse Transcription Kit was used to reverse transcribe all of the isolated RNA, meaning that expressed TCRB transcripts were what got sequenced. TCRdb took this table from immuneACCESS and kept in-frame rearrangements with V and J called. Such tables lack part of the clones; where checked against another copy, unresolved V genes explain under half of the gap, and the rest is unexplained. This sample gives about 660,000 clones in total; 11% to 15% of them show up just once. The ten largest clones represent just under 0.04% of the sample. Overall results and qualifications from the work: Type 1 diabetes patients showed a moderate but significant shortening of TCRB CDR3 length in all four CD4+ subsets.

No antigen has been identified for these receptors. The sample was naive CD4+ T cells from blood. Interpreted using the paper, the cell subset or site label stands for: true naive CD4+ T cells. These receptors were obtained from a man between 18 and 35 years old with type 1 diabetes.

This clone was picked up a small number of times. The rearrangement joins TRBV27 to TRBJ2-6; no firm D call. The V end was cut by 4 bases, the J end by 4 bases, with 8 bases between. CDR1 and CDR2 (germline): MNHEY, SMNVEV (reference sequence). This CDR3 has 14 amino acids. The CDR3 bases are TGTGCCAGCAGTTCAACTGGGGGGGCCAACGTCCTGACTTTC. Protein sequence: CASSSTGGANVLTF. Using reference TRBV27 and TRBJ2-6 for the parts outside the CDR3, the full variable domain is EAQVTQNPRYLITVTGKKLTVTCSQNMNHEYMSWYRQDPGLGLRQIYYSMNVEVTDKGDVPEGYKVSRKEKRNFPLILESPSPNQTSLYFCASSSTGGANVLTFGAGSRLTVL.

This clone has only a few counts. The chain couples TRBV29-1 to TRBJ2-5; tentative D call: TRBD1 (6 bases). The CDR3 runs 13 residues. V dropped 6 bases and J dropped 3 bases, with 14 bases sitting between them. Germline lookup yields CDR1 SQVTM and CDR2 ANQGSEA. DNA of the CDR3: TGCAGCGTGGTAGGCTCAGGGGAAGAGACCCAGTACTTC. Amino acid sequence: CSVVGSGEETQYF.

This clone was detected a few times. This rearrangement joins TRBV2 to TRBJ2-1; weak D call: TRBD2 (5 bases). Germline V CDR1 and CDR2: SNHLY, FYNNEI. CDR3 length: 13 residues. Trimming removed 4 bases from V and 9 bases from J, with 13 bases in between. In nucleotides, the CDR3 is TGTGCCAGCAGTGCGGAGGTAGAGGTTGAGCAGTTCTTC. Its protein product is CASSAEVEVEQFF.

The chain uses TRBV7-2 and TRBJ2-7; 7 bases match TRBD2. The ends lost 5 bases at V and 5 bases at J; junction bases unmatched: 12. Per the germline V gene, CDR1 is SGHTA and CDR2 is FQGNSA. The CDR3 is 15 amino acids. The CDR3 loop is CASSLGLAGAHEQYF. CDR3 in DNA: TGTGCCAGCAGCCTCGGGCTCGCGGGAGCCCACGAGCAGTACTTC.

This clone occurred a few times. V is TRBV30 and J is TRBJ1-5, with a tentative D call TRBD1 (5 bases). The CDR3 is 14 residues long. The germline V and J ends were trimmed by 1 base and 10 bases, with 17 bases remaining between them. Germline CDR1 GTSNPN, CDR2 SVGIG (reference sequence). This CDR3 reads CAWSEWGVSGPQHF. In DNA, the CDR3 is TGTGCCTGGAGTGAGTGGGGCGTATCTGGTCCCCAGCATTTT.

This clone showed up just a few times. The chain has TRBV4-2 and TRBJ2-3, with a weak D call TRBD2 (5 bases). The CDR3 is 17 residues long. V was shortened by 3 bases and J by 4 bases, with 20 bases between the two germline ends. CDR1 and CDR2 from the germline V gene are LGHNA and YNFKEQ. This CDR3 reads CASSQLPRGSDSDTQYF. The CDR3 region has the DNA TGTGCCAGCAGCCAGCTGCCTCGGGGTAGCGACTCAGATACGCAGTATTTT.

The chain recombines TRBV29-1 with TRBJ2-5, with a tentative D call TRBD1 (6 bases). Per germline, CDR1 SQVTM and CDR2 ANQGSEA. CDR3 length equals 12 residues. V lost 2 bases and J lost 4, with 8 bases in between. This CDR3 is CSVETTGETQYF. CDR3 in DNA: TGCAGCGTTGAAACGACAGGAGAGACCCAGTACTTC.

This clone has more than one count but fewer than ten. The J gene is TRBJ2-5, the V gene TRBV5-1; possible D gene TRBD2, 6 bases. Germline V gene data show CDR1 as SGHRS and CDR2 as YFSETQ. The CDR3 extends over 14 amino acids. The ends were cut back, 3 bases at V and 5 bases at J, with 14 bases in the middle. The CDR3 here is CASSSIQGGETQYF. The CDR3 region has the DNA TGCGCCAGCAGCTCGATTCAGGGAGGCGAGACCCAGTACTTC.

V gene TRBV6-5 combines with J gene TRBJ1-2; D might be TRBD1 (5 bases). The V and J ends lost 2 bases and 0 bases respectively, with 10 bases between them. The CDR3 runs 15 residues. Germline CDR1 reads MNHEY; CDR2 reads SVGAGI. CDR3 in amino acids: CASSYLTGSNYGYTF. CDR3 bases: TGTGCCAGCAGTTACCTCACAGGCTCTAACTATGGCTACACCTTC.

V and J are TRBV5-1 and TRBJ2-1, with D uncertain. V was pared by 0 bases and J by 9 bases, with 10 bases between. The CDR3 runs to 13 residues. CDR1 and CDR2 from the germline V gene are SGHRS and YFSETQ. Here the CDR3 reads CASSLAGLTEQFF. DNA for the CDR3: TGCGCCAGCAGCTTGGCCGGGCTTACTGAGCAGTTCTTC.

Worth noting for this clone: Different DNA sequences within this sample yield the same CDR3. The chain uses TRBV30 and TRBJ2-1; possible D gene TRBD2, 7 bases. Trimming stripped 0 bases from V and 5 bases from J, with 11 bases between. Per the germline V gene, CDR1 is GTSNPN and CDR2 is SVGIG (reference sequence). The CDR3 runs to 14 residues. This CDR3 is CAWSVGGGNNEQFF. As DNA, the CDR3 is TGTGCCTGGAGTGTGGGAGGGGGGAACAATGAGCAGTTCTTC. Complete variable domain (other parts from reference TRBV30 and TRBJ2-1): SQTIHQWPATLVQPVGSPLSLECTVEGTSNPNLYWYRQAAGRGLQLLFYSVGIGQISSEVPQNLSASRPQDRQFILSSKKLLLSDSGFYLCAWSVGGGNNEQFFGPGTRLTVL.

The genes are TRBV5-1 and TRBJ2-6; 10 bases are a match to TRBD1. Germline V gives CDR1 SGHRS, CDR2 YFSETQ. The J segment lost 0 bases and the V segment lost 3 bases, leaving 3 bases of the junction unmatched. CDR3 length equals 17 residues. Here the CDR3 reads CASSSGTGVSGANVLTF. Here the CDR3 DNA reads TGCGCCAGCAGCTCTGGGACAGGGGTCTCTGGGGCCAACGTCCTGACTTTC.